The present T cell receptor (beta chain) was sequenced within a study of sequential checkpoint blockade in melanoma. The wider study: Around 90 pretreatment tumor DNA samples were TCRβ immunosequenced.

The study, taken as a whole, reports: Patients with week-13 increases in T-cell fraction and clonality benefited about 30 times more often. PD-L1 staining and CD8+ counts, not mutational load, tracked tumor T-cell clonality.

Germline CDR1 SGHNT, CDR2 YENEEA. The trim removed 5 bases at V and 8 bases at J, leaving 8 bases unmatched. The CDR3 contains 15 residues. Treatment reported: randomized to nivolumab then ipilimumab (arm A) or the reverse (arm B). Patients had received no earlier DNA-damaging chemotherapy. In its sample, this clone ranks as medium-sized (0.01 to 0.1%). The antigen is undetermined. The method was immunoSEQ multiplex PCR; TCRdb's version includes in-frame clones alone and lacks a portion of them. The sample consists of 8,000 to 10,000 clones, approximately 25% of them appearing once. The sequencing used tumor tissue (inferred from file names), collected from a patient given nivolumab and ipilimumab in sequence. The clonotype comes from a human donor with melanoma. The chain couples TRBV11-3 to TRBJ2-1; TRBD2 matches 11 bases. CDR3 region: CASSPTSGRGDEQFF. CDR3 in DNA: TGTGCCAGCAGCCCCACTAGCGGGAGAGGCGATGAGCAGTTCTTC.